A single sample gave rise to the 29 T cell receptor beta chains below, sequenced in a study of blood T cells in healthy people across ages. PCR was performed a second time for 7 to 11 cycles using a sample-barcoded 5' primer and a J-beta primer mix. TCRdb ran MiXCR on the 5' RACE reads and lists one entry per CDR3 protein. The data show about 970,000 distinct CDR3 sequences, approximately 50% seen once. Sequenced sample: blood. The source of these receptors is a woman aged 60-75 years in good health.

This clonotype was seen only a few times. This CDR3 is CASSELGGFEKLFF. CDR3 DNA: TGTGCCAGCAGTGAATTGGGGGGTTTCGAAAAACTGTTTTTT. V is TRBV25-1 and J is TRBJ1-4; possible D gene TRBD1, 5 bases. V was cut by 1 base and J by 8 bases, with 11 bases left in between. The CDR3 covers 14 residues. Germline V CDR1 and CDR2: MGHDK, SYGVNS.

The chain recombines TRBV29-1 with TRBJ2-1; D is perhaps TRBD1 (7 bases). CDR1 is SQVTM, CDR2 ANQGSEA, per germline. With 1 base removed from V and 1 base from J, the gap between germline ends came to 14 bases. The CDR3 totals 16 residues. CDR3 residues: CSVEGRGLESYNEQFF. The CDR3 coding sequence is TGCAGCGTTGAAGGGAGGGGGCTAGAGTCCTACAATGAGCAGTTCTTC.

The chain joins TRBV7-9 to TRBJ1-1; D unresolved. The CDR3 loop spans 14 amino acids. V was trimmed by 2 bases and J by 0 bases, leaving 7 bases between them. Germline-derived CDR1 and CDR2 are SEHNR and FQNEAQ (reference sequence). CDR3 sequence: CASSLLILNTEAFF. The CDR3 DNA reads as TGTGCCAGCAGCTTACTGATCCTGAACACTGAAGCTTTCTTT.

This clonotype was observed at least ten times. The genes are TRBV6-1 and TRBJ2-3; perhaps TRBD2 as D (6 bases). The CDR3 contains 14 residues. The V end was cut by 7 bases, the J end by 2 bases, with 13 bases between. Germline V gene lookup returns CDR1 MNHNS and CDR2 SASEGT. The CDR3 spells CASKSGLNTDTQYF. CDR3 DNA sequence: TGTGCCAGCAAAAGCGGGCTGAACACAGATACGCAGTATTTT.

This clonotype turned up a few times. The chain is built from TRBV4-2 and TRBJ2-7; 15 bases agree with TRBD2. Germline V lookup: CDR1 LGHNA, CDR2 YNFKEQ. With 1 base clipped from V and 3 bases from J, the junction kept 4 bases outside the gene matches. The CDR3 length is 17 residues. The CDR3 protein is CASSQGGLAGGFYEQYF. The CDR3 DNA is TGTGCCAGCAGCCAAGGGGGACTAGCGGGAGGATTCTACGAGCAGTACTTC.

The genes are TRBV15 and TRBJ2-1; D is unclear. V lost 4 bases, J lost 0 bases, and 16 bases lay in between. The CDR3 length is 17 residues. The V gene's germline CDR1 is LNHNV and CDR2 YYDKDF (reference sequence). The CDR3 loop is CATSTFTYRSSYNEQFF. In DNA, the CDR3 is TGTGCCACCAGCACCTTTACGTATCGGAGCTCCTACAATGAGCAGTTCTTC.

This clonotype has just a few counts. The genes are TRBV15 and TRBJ2-7; a weak D match, TRBD2 (6 bases). The CDR3 is 14 amino acids. Trimming removed 6 bases at V and 0 bases at J, with 12 bases between. Germline values: CDR1 LNHNV, CDR2 YYDKDF (reference sequence). This chain's CDR3 is CATRSDYSSYEQYF. CDR3 nucleotides: TGTGCCACCAGGTCGGACTACAGCTCCTACGAGCAGTACTTC. The full variable domain, its missing parts supplied by reference TRBV15 and TRBJ2-7, is DAMVIQNPRYQVTQFGKPVTLSCSQTLNHNVMYWYQQKSSQAPKLLFHYYDKDFNNEADTPDNFQSRRPNTSFCFLDIRSPGLGDTAMYLCATRSDYSSYEQYFGPGTRLTVT.

Only a few counts were recorded for this clonotype. The rearrangement links TRBV20-1 to TRBJ2-7; D remains unclear. Trimming took off 6 bases at V and 2 bases at J, with 17 bases between the two ends. Germline V gene sequence: CDR1 DFQATT, CDR2 SNEGSKA (reference sequence). The CDR3 length is 14 residues. CDR3 nucleotide sequence: TGCAGTGCCCCCCGCCAGGCCGCCACCTACGAGCAGTACTTC. Translation gives CSAPRQAATYEQYF.

This rearrangement joins TRBV6-6 to TRBJ2-1; D remains unclear. The CDR3 contains 13 residues. The V end lost 7 bases, the J end lost 9 bases, and 16 bases lay between the germline ends. Germline V gene lookup returns CDR1 MNHNY and CDR2 SVGAGI (reference sequence). The chain's CDR3 is CASTRSELREQFF. The CDR3 DNA is TGTGCCAGCACCCGCAGTGAACTCCGTGAGCAGTTCTTC.

J is TRBJ2-7 and V is TRBV20-1; D unclear. Per the germline V gene, CDR1 is DFQATT and CDR2 is SNEGSKA (reference sequence). V was shortened by 6 bases and J by 7 bases, with 16 bases between the two germline ends. The CDR3 has 12 amino acids. The DNA for the CDR3 is TGCAGTGCGAACCCAAGCAGTGTTGAGCAGTACTTC. Its translation is CSANPSSVEQYF.

V usage is TRBV29-1 and J usage is TRBJ2-5, with TRBD1 matching over 9 bases. The germline V gene has CDR1 SQVTM and CDR2 ANQGSEA. V was clipped by 7 bases and J by 12 bases; unmatched bases: 12. This CDR3 contains 12 residues. CDR3 in DNA: TGCAGCGCTGGACAGGGGAGGTACGAGGAGTACTTC. Amino acid sequence: CSAGQGRYEEYF. The whole variable domain, remainder taken from reference TRBV29-1 and TRBJ2-5, is SAVISQKPSRDICQRGTSLTIQCQVDSQVTMMFWYRQQPGQSLTLIATANQGSEATYESGFVIDKFPISRPNLTFSTLTVSNMSPEDSSIYLCSAGQGRYEEYFGPGTRLLVL.

The genes are TRBV4-3 and TRBJ2-1; 9 nucleotides agree with TRBD2. Germline assignment: CDR1 LGHNA and CDR2 YSLEER. After removal of 6 bases from V and 3 bases from J, the junction contained 9 bases not matched to a gene. This CDR3 has 16 amino acids. The CDR3 region has the DNA TGCGCCAGCAGGCGACTAGCGGAGCTCCTCTACAATGAGCAGTTCTTC. This sequence encodes CASRRLAELLYNEQFF.

This clonotype has just a few counts. V gene TRBV7-2 combines with J gene TRBJ2-5; a possible D gene is TRBD1 (6 bases). Between the trimmed V and J ends, which lost 0 bases and 5 bases, there was a span of 16 bases. The CDR3 contains 16 residues. Germline CDR1 SGHTA, CDR2 FQGNSA. CDR3 loop: CASSLARGGPGETQYF. The CDR3 DNA follows: TGTGCCAGCAGCTTAGCCAGGGGTGGCCCTGGCGAGACCCAGTACTTC.

This clonotype was found a few times. The rearrangement joins TRBV30 to TRBJ1-6; D perhaps matches TRBD1 (6 bases). From germline, CDR1 is GTSNPN and CDR2 SVGIG (reference sequence). CDR3 length: 13 amino acids. The V end was cut by 1 base, the J end by 7 bases, with 8 bases between. CDR3 coding DNA: TGTGCCTGGAGTGGGACAGTCAATTCACCCCTCCACTTT. The encoded protein is CAWSGTVNSPLHF.

The chain employs TRBV7-8 and TRBJ2-5, with 8 bases identical to TRBD2. CDR1 is SGHVS, CDR2 FQNEAQ, per germline. The V segment lost 8 bases and the J segment 4 bases; nucleotides outside the gene matches: 6. This CDR3 comprises 13 residues. CDR3 sequence: CASGRSGAETQYF. The CDR3 DNA sequence: TGTGCCAGCGGCCGTAGCGGGGCAGAGACCCAGTACTTC.

The chain employs TRBV20-1 and TRBJ1-2, with unresolved D. Germline lookup yields CDR1 DFQATT and CDR2 SNEGSKA (reference sequence). CDR3 length: 15 residues. V dropped 5 bases and J dropped 4 bases, with 20 bases sitting between them. The CDR3 DNA is TGCAGTGCTTCGATCACGACCCCCCTCGGCTATGGCTACACCTTC. It specifies CSASITTPLGYGYTF.

CDR3 nucleotides: TGCGCCAGCTTAAAAGGGGCAGGCCTAGCCTACGAGCAGTACTTC. Encoded protein: CASLKGAGLAYEQYF. The chain recombines TRBV10-2 with TRBJ2-7, with D perhaps matching TRBD1 (5 bases). Germline CDR1 and CDR2: WSHSY and SAAADI. The CDR3 sequence is 15 residues long. V lost 8 bases and J lost 2, with 19 bases in between.

The chain combines TRBV29-1 with TRBJ2-1; 7 nucleotides line up with TRBD2. CDR1 and CDR2 (germline): SQVTM, ANQGSEA. The CDR3 extends over 13 amino acids. V trimming: 3 bases; J trimming: 8 bases; junction bases outside the gene matches: 7. The CDR3 reads CSVDGGRGDEQFF. CDR3 bases: TGCAGCGTTGACGGCGGGAGAGGGGATGAGCAGTTCTTC.

Many counts were recorded for this clonotype. This may be a read error, as it is one base from a much larger clone. The chain links TRBV4-2 to TRBJ2-1; TRBD2 aligns across 13 bases. CDR1 and CDR2 (germline): LGHNA, YNFKEQ. V lost 1 base, J lost 5 bases, and 11 bases stayed unmatched. This CDR3 contains 19 residues. The CDR3 nucleotides read TGTGCCAGCAGCCAAGGAATACTAGCGGGAGGGACGGGTCACAATGAGCAGTTCTTC. This sequence encodes CASSQGILAGGTGHNEQFF.

This clonotype has only a few counts. The genes are TRBV9 and TRBJ1-4; no definite D call. CDR3 length: 14 amino acids. The V end lost 4 bases, the J end lost 0 bases, and 7 bases lay between the germline ends. CDR1 and CDR2 from the germline V gene are SGDLS and YYNGEE. CDR3 coding DNA: TGTGCCAGCAGCCCAGAATCAACTAATGAAAAACTGTTTTTT. Translated, it gives CASSPESTNEKLFF.

V usage is TRBV4-1 and J usage is TRBJ2-5; D possibly matches TRBD1 or TRBD2 (5 bases each). The germline V gene has CDR1 MGHRA and CDR2 YSYEKL. Between the trimmed V and J ends, which lost 3 bases and 11 bases, there was a span of 31 bases. This CDR3 comprises 18 residues. The CDR3 sequence: CASSQPGRRPREQYEQYF. As DNA, the CDR3 is TGCGCCAGCAGCCAGCCCGGTCGGAGACCCAGGGAGCAGTATGAGCAGTACTTC.

The CDR3: CASREWGRTNTEAFF. The CDR3 DNA reads TGTGCCAGCAGAGAGTGGGGTCGGACGAACACTGAAGCTTTCTTT. The chain couples TRBV6-2 or TRBV6-3 to TRBJ1-1; D not certain. The germline CDR1 and CDR2 sequences are MNHEY and SVGEGT. With 6 bases removed from V and 1 base from J, the gap between germline ends came to 15 bases. This CDR3 region has 15 residues.

Ten or more counts support this clonotype. V gene TRBV7-2 combines with J gene TRBJ2-3, with D perhaps being TRBD1 or TRBD2 (6 bases each). With 1 base removed from V and 4 bases from J, the gap between germline ends came to 12 bases. Per germline, CDR1 SGHTA and CDR2 FQGNSA. This CDR3 has 15 amino acids. In DNA form, the CDR3 reads TGTGCCAGCAGCTTAGAAGCAGGGGAGGCAGATACGCAGTATTTT. Protein: CASSLEAGEADTQYF.

V is TRBV12-3 or TRBV12-4 and J is TRBJ2-3; 7 bases are shared with TRBD2. The CDR3 loop spans 12 amino acids. The CDR3 is CAGGVGTDTQYF. The CDR3 region has the DNA TGTGCGGGAGGGGTCGGGACAGATACGCAGTATTTT.

J is TRBJ2-5 and V is TRBV7-2; the D is unclear. The germline V and J ends were trimmed by 1 base and 5 bases, with 8 bases remaining between them. The germline V gene encodes CDR1 SGHTA and CDR2 FQGNSA. The CDR3 loop spans 13 amino acids. This CDR3 is CASSLGRPETQYF. The CDR3 region has the DNA TGTGCCAGCAGCTTAGGCCGTCCGGAGACCCAGTACTTC.

This clonotype was found once. The V and J genes are TRBV11-1 and TRBJ2-3; D possibly corresponds to TRBD2 (6 bases). The CDR3 is made up of 15 amino acids. Germline values: CDR1 SGHAT, CDR2 FQDESV (reference sequence). The V end lost 1 base, the J end lost 2 bases, and 10 bases lay between the germline ends. The CDR3 spells CASSLEEGLTDTQYF. The CDR3 coding sequence is TGTGCCAGCAGCTTAGAGGAGGGGCTCACAGATACGCAGTATTTT.

This chain joins TRBV30 and TRBJ2-6; no reliable D call. This CDR3 has 14 residues. Germline-derived CDR1 and CDR2 are GTSNPN and SVGIG (reference sequence). Between the trimmed V and J ends, which lost 6 bases and 0 bases, there was a span of 9 bases. Written as DNA, the CDR3 is TGTGCCTGTACTCCAGACTCTGGGGCCAACGTCCTGACTTTC. Protein: CACTPDSGANVLTF.

This chain uses TRBV29-1 with TRBJ2-7, with D hard to call. CDR1 is SQVTM, CDR2 ANQGSEA, per germline. CDR3 length: 12 residues. V was pared by 3 bases and J by 7 bases, with 13 bases between. This CDR3 is CSVDGQYNEQYF. The CDR3 DNA is TGCAGCGTTGATGGGCAGTACAATGAGCAGTACTTC.

The J gene is TRBJ2-5, the V gene TRBV6-2 or TRBV6-3; D is unclear. The J call is uncertain, as TRBJ2-7 better fits the DNA end. This CDR3 is 13 amino acids long. Germline V gives CDR1 MNHEY, CDR2 SVGEGT. The CDR3 nucleotides are TGTGCCAGCAGTTACTCGACGAACTACGAGCAGTACTTC. Its protein is CASSYSTNYEQYF.